A selection of T cell receptor beta chains follows, all from one sample in a study of blood T cells in healthy people across ages. TCRdb fed the 5' RACE reads into MiXCR, producing one record per CDR3 protein. The table includes 650,000 or so distinct CDR3 sequences, around 52% detected once. The sample consisted of blood. The receptors were sampled from an elderly woman in good health. CDR3s include the opening cysteine and the closing phenylalanine or tryptophan. The order of the fields is V gene, J gene, D gene, clone size, CDR3 length, CDR3 DNA, CDR3 protein. A D gene is named only where the DNA matches it firmly. Clone size is given for some rows only: seen once, a few or many times, or a class if the clone is expanded.

v_call: TRBV4-3
j_call: TRBJ2-5
d_call: TRBD2
clone_size: -
cdr3_length: 15
cdr3_nt: TGCGCCAGCAGCCAAGAGCAGCGGGGTGGTGAGACCCAGTACTTC
cdr3_aa: CASSQEQRGGETQYF

v_call: TRBV7-8
j_call: TRBJ2-7
d_call: -
clone_size: many
cdr3_length: 14
cdr3_nt: TGTGCCAGCGGAGCGAGCAGGGTATCCTACGAGCAGTACTTC
cdr3_aa: CASGASRVSYEQYF

v_call: TRBV7-2
j_call: TRBJ2-1
d_call: TRBD2
clone_size: -
cdr3_length: 16
cdr3_nt: TGTGCCAGCAGCCCCACACGGGGGGGCTCCTACAATGAGCAGTTCTTC
cdr3_aa: CASSPTRGGSYNEQFF

v_call: TRBV7-9
j_call: TRBJ2-3
d_call: TRBD1
clone_size: many
cdr3_length: 13
cdr3_nt: TGTGCCAGCAGCTTGGGGACAGGGAATACGCAGTATTTT
cdr3_aa: CASSLGTGNTQYF

v_call: TRBV10-3
j_call: TRBJ2-5
d_call: -
clone_size: -
cdr3_length: 13
cdr3_nt: TGTGCCATCAGTGAGTCAAGAGAAGAGACCCAGTACTTC
cdr3_aa: CAISESREETQYF

v_call: TRBV4-2
j_call: TRBJ2-3
d_call: TRBD2
clone_size: many
cdr3_length: 17
cdr3_nt: TGTGCCAGCAGCCATTCCACTAGCGGGGGGGCCACAGATACGCAGTATTTT
cdr3_aa: CASSHSTSGGATDTQYF

v_call: TRBV5-1
j_call: TRBJ2-2
d_call: TRBD2
clone_size: few
cdr3_length: 16
cdr3_nt: TGCGCCAGCAGTTCCGGGACTAGCGGGGGGACCGGGGAGCTGTTTTTT
cdr3_aa: CASSSGTSGGTGELFF

v_call: TRBV5-1
j_call: TRBJ2-2
d_call: -
clone_size: few
cdr3_length: 13
cdr3_nt: TGCGCCAGCAGCTTGTTTGGCACCGGGGAGCTGTTTTTT
cdr3_aa: CASSLFGTGELFF

v_call: TRBV9
j_call: TRBJ2-3
d_call: -
clone_size: -
cdr3_length: 16
cdr3_nt: TGTGCCAGCAGCGTAGGTACGGGGGCGATCACAGATACGCAGTATTTT
cdr3_aa: CASSVGTGAITDTQYF

v_call: TRBV7-2
j_call: TRBJ1-4
d_call: -
clone_size: few
cdr3_length: 15
cdr3_nt: TGTGCCAGCAGCTCCGACGGGCTAGTTGGGGAAAAACTGTTTTTT
cdr3_aa: CASSSDGLVGEKLFF

v_call: TRBV4-1
j_call: TRBJ2-5
d_call: -
clone_size: -
cdr3_length: 14
cdr3_nt: TGCGCCAGCGCCAAAAGCGAGGCGGGTGAGACCCAGTACTTC
cdr3_aa: CASAKSEAGETQYF

v_call: TRBV28
j_call: TRBJ2-3
d_call: -
clone_size: -
cdr3_length: 13
cdr3_nt: TGTGCCAGCAGGGCCGCTAGCACAGATACGCAGTATTTT
cdr3_aa: CASRAASTDTQYF

v_call: TRBV28
j_call: TRBJ1-2
d_call: -
clone_size: -
cdr3_length: 14
cdr3_nt: TGTGCCAGCAGTTGGATAGGGGGTGACTATGGCTACACCTTC
cdr3_aa: CASSWIGGDYGYTF

v_call: TRBV2
j_call: TRBJ2-5
d_call: TRBD1
clone_size: many
cdr3_length: 14
cdr3_nt: TGTGCCAGCAGCGAACAGGGGTACCAAGAGACCCAGTACTTC
cdr3_aa: CASSEQGYQETQYF

v_call: TRBV5-1
j_call: TRBJ2-5
d_call: -
clone_size: -
cdr3_length: 13
cdr3_nt: TGCGCCAACAGCTTGGTGGCAGAAGAGACCCAGTACTTC
cdr3_aa: CANSLVAEETQYF

v_call: TRBV20-1
j_call: TRBJ2-3
d_call: -
clone_size: many
cdr3_length: 13
cdr3_nt: TGCAGTGGTAGCGGAGGAGTGGAGGGTACGCAGTATTTT
cdr3_aa: CSGSGGVEGTQYF

v_call: TRBV30
j_call: TRBJ2-5
d_call: -
clone_size: -
cdr3_length: 16
cdr3_nt: TGTGCCTGGAGCCCGTACAGGGGGGGCATACAAAAGACCCAGTACTTC
cdr3_aa: CAWSPYRGGIQKTQYF

v_call: TRBV29-1
j_call: TRBJ2-3
d_call: -
clone_size: many
cdr3_length: 14
cdr3_nt: TGCAGCGTCTGCCGGGACACTCCCACAGATACGCAGTATTTT
cdr3_aa: CSVCRDTPTDTQYF

v_call: TRBV27
j_call: TRBJ2-7
d_call: -
clone_size: few
cdr3_length: 15
cdr3_nt: TGTGCCAGCAGTTTATTGCCGGGCCCCTCCTACGAGCAGTACTTC
cdr3_aa: CASSLLPGPSYEQYF

v_call: TRBV4-3
j_call: TRBJ2-7
d_call: TRBD1
clone_size: once
cdr3_length: 16
cdr3_nt: TGCGCCAGCAGCCAAGATCTTGGACAGGGGAGATACGAGCAGTACTTC
cdr3_aa: CASSQDLGQGRYEQYF

v_call: TRBV3-1
j_call: TRBJ2-7
d_call: -
clone_size: few
cdr3_length: 16
cdr3_nt: TGTGCCAGCAGCCAAGATGTACCAGGGGAAGAGTACGAGCAGTACTTC
cdr3_aa: CASSQDVPGEEYEQYF

v_call: TRBV20-1
j_call: TRBJ1-4
d_call: -
clone_size: many
cdr3_length: 16
cdr3_nt: TGCAGTGCTAGCAACCCCCAAGGGGCGACTAATGAAAAACTGTTTTTT
cdr3_aa: CSASNPQGATNEKLFF

v_call: TRBV20-1
j_call: TRBJ1-4
d_call: TRBD1
clone_size: few
cdr3_length: 15
cdr3_nt: TGCAGTGCTAGAGAGCCCCGACAGGGGGAGGGAAAACTGTTTTTT
cdr3_aa: CSAREPRQGEGKLFF

v_call: TRBV29-1
j_call: TRBJ2-5
d_call: TRBD1
clone_size: -
cdr3_length: 13
cdr3_nt: TGCAGCGCCAGGACAGGGGGCAGCGAGACCCAGTACTTC
cdr3_aa: CSARTGGSETQYF

v_call: TRBV6-5
j_call: TRBJ2-1
d_call: TRBD2
clone_size: -
cdr3_length: 15
cdr3_nt: TGTGCCAGCAGTCGGGAGGGAGCCCCTCAAGATGAGCAGTTCTTC
cdr3_aa: CASSREGAPQDEQFF

v_call: TRBV10-3
j_call: TRBJ2-1
d_call: -
clone_size: few
cdr3_length: 16
cdr3_nt: TGTGCCATCACCGGCGGGGGCCCGAACTCCTACAATGAGCAGTTCTTC
cdr3_aa: CAITGGGPNSYNEQFF

v_call: TRBV3-1
j_call: TRBJ2-7
d_call: TRBD2
clone_size: once
cdr3_length: 16
cdr3_nt: TGTGCCAGCAGCCAAGATCCTGCGGGAGCCCCCTACGAGCAGTACTTC
cdr3_aa: CASSQDPAGAPYEQYF

v_call: TRBV6-6
j_call: TRBJ1-2
d_call: -
clone_size: few
cdr3_length: 14
cdr3_nt: TGTGCCAGCAGTTACTCCCCTGCATGGTATGGCTACACCTTC
cdr3_aa: CASSYSPAWYGYTF

v_call: TRBV12-3/TRBV12-4
j_call: TRBJ2-5
d_call: TRBD2
clone_size: -
cdr3_length: 15
cdr3_nt: TGTGCCAGCAGCACTAGCGGTCGCCCGGGGGAGACCCAGTACTTC
cdr3_aa: CASSTSGRPGETQYF

v_call: TRBV6-6
j_call: TRBJ1-5
d_call: -
clone_size: -
cdr3_length: 13
cdr3_nt: TGTGCCAGCAGTGACTCTAGGGTTCAGCCCCAGCATTTT
cdr3_aa: CASSDSRVQPQHF

v_call: TRBV20-1
j_call: TRBJ2-2
d_call: -
clone_size: -
cdr3_length: 13
cdr3_nt: TGCAGTGCTAGGCGAGTAGGCACCGGGGAGCTGTTTTTT
cdr3_aa: CSARRVGTGELFF

v_call: TRBV5-1
j_call: TRBJ2-2
d_call: -
clone_size: few
cdr3_length: 16
cdr3_nt: TGCGCCAGCAGCTTGGTCTCAGGCGCGAACACCGGGGAGCTGTTTTTT
cdr3_aa: CASSLVSGANTGELFF

v_call: TRBV21-1
j_call: TRBJ2-5
d_call: -
clone_size: many
cdr3_length: 17
cdr3_nt: TGTGCCAGCAGCAAACGCCGACTAGCGGGGGTTTCGGAGACCCAGTACTTC
cdr3_aa: CASSKRRLAGVSETQYF

v_call: TRBV7-9
j_call: TRBJ2-7
d_call: -
clone_size: -
cdr3_length: 14
cdr3_nt: TGTGCCAGCAGCGTTACCCCAGGGGCCTACGAGCAGTACTTC
cdr3_aa: CASSVTPGAYEQYF

v_call: TRBV12-3/TRBV12-4
j_call: TRBJ1-4
d_call: -
clone_size: few
cdr3_length: 15
cdr3_nt: TGTGCCAGCAGTACCACACCTTACCCTAATGAAAAACTGTTTTTT
cdr3_aa: CASSTTPYPNEKLFF

v_call: TRBV2
j_call: TRBJ1-2
d_call: TRBD1
clone_size: few
cdr3_length: 14
cdr3_nt: TGTGCCAGCAGTGTTCTGGGGACAGGGTTTGGCTACACCTTC
cdr3_aa: CASSVLGTGFGYTF

v_call: TRBV6-2/TRBV6-3
j_call: TRBJ2-3
d_call: -
clone_size: once
cdr3_length: 17
cdr3_nt: TGTGCCAGCAGTTACTCTCCTGGGGACTCTCCCCTAGATACGCAGTATTTT
cdr3_aa: CASSYSPGDSPLDTQYF

v_call: TRBV3-1
j_call: TRBJ2-4
d_call: TRBD1
clone_size: -
cdr3_length: 15
cdr3_nt: TGTGCCAGCAGCCGGGGGGACAGGGGAAAAAACATTCAGTACTTC
cdr3_aa: CASSRGDRGKNIQYF

v_call: TRBV12-3/TRBV12-4
j_call: TRBJ1-3
d_call: -
clone_size: -
cdr3_length: 17
cdr3_nt: TGTGCCAGCAGTTTGGGGTCGGTAGGGATCACTGGAAACACCTTATATTTT
cdr3_aa: CASSLGSVGITGNTLYF

v_call: TRBV5-1
j_call: TRBJ2-1
d_call: TRBD2
clone_size: many
cdr3_length: 16
cdr3_nt: TGCGCCAGCAGCCCGCCGGGACTAGGAACCTACAATGAGCAGTTCTTC
cdr3_aa: CASSPPGLGTYNEQFF

v_call: TRBV29-1
j_call: TRBJ2-1
d_call: -
clone_size: -
cdr3_length: 15
cdr3_nt: TGCAGCGTTGAAGCCCAAGGGCCCTCCTACAATGAGCAGTTCTTC
cdr3_aa: CSVEAQGPSYNEQFF